The 17 T cell receptor beta chains below all came from one sample that was sequenced in a study of graft-versus-host responses after intestinal transplantation. The assay was immunoSEQ multiplex PCR, and TCRdb's table has in-frame clones only and misses some. Seen here are around 14,000 clones, 25% to 40% observed once, and the top ten hold around 6%. The sample here was alloreactive CD4+ T cells from a mixed lymphocyte reaction culture, taken before intestinal transplant. Subset meaning: CFSE-low proliferating T cells sorted from approximately 6-day pre-transplant mixed lymphocyte reaction (GvH or HvG direction). The receptors were gathered from a human patient who received an intestinal transplant.

The CDR3 bases are TGTGCCAGCAGTGTGGACAGGGGATCTAACTACGAGCAGTACTTC. Encoded protein: CASSVDRGSNYEQYF. The chain links TRBV2 to TRBJ2-7; 9 bases agree with TRBD1. The germline V gene encodes CDR1 SNHLY and CDR2 FYNNEI. V lost 4 bases and J lost 3; bases outside the gene matches: 7. The CDR3 totals 15 residues.

The CDR3 loop reads CASSPVGDRGQPQHF. The CDR3 region has the DNA TGTGCCAGCTCACCAGTAGGGGACAGGGGTCAGCCCCAGCATTTT. This sequence joins TRBV18 and TRBJ1-5, with TRBD1 identical over 10 bases. V lost 2 bases and J lost 6; bases outside the gene matches: 4. Germline lookup yields CDR1 KGHSH and CDR2 LQKENI. The CDR3 has 15 residues.

A remark on this clone: This may be a read error: a much more frequent sequence differs by one nucleotide. The J gene is TRBJ1-2, the V gene TRBV11-2; 9 bases align to TRBD1. The CDR3 has 18 residues. Germline assignment: CDR1 SGHAT and CDR2 FQNNGV. Unmatched junction bases numbered 13, after V lost 1 base and J lost 4 bases. The CDR3 is CASSLGGGQGRGGYGYTF. The CDR3 DNA sequence: TGTGCCAGCAGCTTAGGGGGGGGACAGGGACGGGGTGGCTATGGCTACACCTTC.

This clone is labeled medium-sized. The chain links TRBV10-3 to TRBJ1-2; TRBD1 matches 10 bases. CDR1 and CDR2 from the germline V gene are ENHRY and SYGVKD. V gave up 6 bases and J gave up 7 bases; unmatched junction bases: 8. This CDR3 is 14 amino acids long. The DNA for the CDR3 is TGTGCCATCAGCCCGGGACAGGGGTATGCTGGCTACACCTTC. Encoded protein: CAISPGQGYAGYTF.

This chain links TRBV19 with TRBJ1-2; 7 nucleotides align to TRBD1. CDR1 LNHDA and CDR2 SQIVND come from the germline V gene (reference sequence). The ends lost 6 bases at V and 4 bases at J; junction bases unmatched: 8. This CDR3 has 14 residues. CDR3 residues: CASSLGTDFYGYTF. CDR3 nucleotides: TGTGCCAGTAGCCTTGGGACAGATTTCTATGGCTACACCTTC.

This chain uses TRBV7-9 with TRBJ2-7; 11 nucleotides align to TRBD2. This CDR3 contains 15 residues. Germline trimming cut 1 base from V and 3 bases from J; bases unmatched to any gene: 2. Germline CDR1 and CDR2: SEHNR and FQNEAQ (reference sequence). The CDR3 loop is CASSLGLAGSYEQYF. CDR3 nucleotide sequence: TGTGCCAGCAGCTTAGGACTAGCGGGAAGCTACGAGCAGTACTTC.

In its sample, this clone was seen a few times. V usage is TRBV11-2 and J usage is TRBJ2-1; the match to TRBD2 covers 10 bases. The V gene's germline CDR1 is SGHAT and CDR2 FQNNGV. Losses at the gene ends were 4 bases for V and 6 bases for J; bases not matched to a gene: 15. There are 18 residues in the CDR3. The CDR3 loop is CASSSKTSLAGAFNEQFF. The CDR3 bases are TGTGCCAGCAGCTCAAAAACCTCCCTAGCGGGAGCGTTCAATGAGCAGTTCTTC. The whole variable domain, remainder taken from reference TRBV11-2 and TRBJ2-1, is EAGVAQSPRYKIIEKRQSVAFWCNPISGHATLYWYQQILGQGPKLLIQFQNNGVVDDSQLPKDRFSAERLKGVDSTLKIQPAKLEDSAVYLCASSSKTSLAGAFNEQFFGPGTRLTVL.

This clone was counted only a few times. The rearrangement uses TRBV5-1 and TRBJ2-2; no reliable D call. Germline CDR1 is SGHRS and CDR2 is YFSETQ. This CDR3 spans 13 amino acids. V lost 3 bases, J lost 8 bases, and 11 bases lay in between. CDR3 sequence (DNA): TGCGCCAGCAGCTCAACTTTGGCGGGGGAGCTGTTTTTT. Translating gives CASSSTLAGELFF.

This chain joins TRBV5-4 and TRBJ2-1; D is unclear. V dropped 5 bases and J dropped 2 bases, with 5 bases sitting between them. The V gene's germline CDR1 is SGHNT and CDR2 YYREEE (reference sequence). CDR3 length equals 12 residues. This CDR3 is CASSRTYNEQFF. CDR3 coding DNA: TGTGCCAGCAGTAGAACCTACAATGAGCAGTTCTTC.

This chain connects TRBV7-7 to TRBJ1-1; D ambiguous. Deletions cut 3 bases from V and 3 bases from J, with 26 bases between. The CDR3 has 19 amino acids. The germline CDR1 and CDR2 sequences are SSHAT and FNYEAQ (reference sequence). CDR3 in DNA: TGTGCCAGCAGCTTGGGCTTAAGGGTCCCGGTTTGGAGGCACACTGAAGCTTTCTTT. It yields the protein CASSLGLRVPVWRHTEAFF.

This clone turned up a few times. This rearrangement joins TRBV19 to TRBJ1-1, with D unresolved. Germline lookup yields CDR1 LNHDA and CDR2 SQIVND (reference sequence). The V end was cut by 3 bases, the J end by 4 bases, with 12 bases between. The CDR3 covers 14 residues. The CDR3 protein is CASSIYGSVTEAFF. CDR3 bases: TGTGCCAGTAGTATTTACGGGTCGGTCACTGAAGCTTTCTTT.

This clone was detected only a few times. CDR3 residues: CASSRFPGLAGGDEQFF. The CDR3 region has the DNA TGTGCCAGCAGCAGATTCCCGGGACTAGCGGGAGGGGATGAGCAGTTCTTC. J is TRBJ2-1 and V is TRBV28, with 16 bases fitting TRBD2. CDR3 length: 17 residues. Trimming cost V 6 bases and J 8 bases; bases outside gene matches: 10. The V gene's germline CDR1 is MDHEN and CDR2 SYDVKM.

The chain links TRBV18 to TRBJ1-4; D not certain. Germline V gene lookup returns CDR1 KGHSH and CDR2 LQKENI. The CDR3 totals 13 residues. The V gene lost 2 bases and the J gene lost 7 bases, with 8 bases spanning the gap. CDR3 residues: CASSPGMGEKLFF. The CDR3, as DNA: TGTGCCAGCTCACCAGGGATGGGTGAAAAACTGTTTTTT.

This clone was counted a few times. This rearrangement joins TRBV7-2 to TRBJ1-2; tentative D call: TRBD1 (6 bases). Trimming took 6 bases from V and 5 from J, leaving 22 bases between them. The length of the CDR3 is 16 residues. CDR1 SGHTA and CDR2 FQGNSA come from the germline V gene. CDR3 bases: TGTGCCAGCAGTCTCACCAGGGGACCGGGACGGTATGGCTACACCTTC. As protein: CASSLTRGPGRYGYTF.

This clone has more than one count but fewer than ten. V and J are TRBV6-6 and TRBJ2-1; D remains unclear. Germline V gene sequence: CDR1 MNHNY, CDR2 SVGAGI (reference sequence). Trimming removed 5 bases from V and 11 bases from J, with 22 bases in between. This CDR3 has 15 amino acids. The CDR3: CASSKPRQPVLKQFF. The CDR3 nucleotides are TGTGCCAGCAGTAAACCGAGGCAGCCGGTTTTGAAGCAGTTCTTC.

V is TRBV27 and J is TRBJ2-6, with TRBD1 identical over 8 bases. The CDR3 is made up of 18 amino acids. The ends lost 6 bases at V and 4 bases at J; junction bases unmatched: 14. Germline V lookup: CDR1 MNHEY, CDR2 SMNVEV (reference sequence). The CDR3 loop is CASSRQGAAFAGANVLTF. The CDR3 bases are TGTGCCAGCAGCCGGCAGGGGGCGGCATTTGCGGGGGCCAACGTCCTGACTTTC.

A few counts support this clone. The identical CDR3 is also encoded by other nucleotide sequences in the sample. The chain is built from TRBV30 and TRBJ2-7, with 12 bases aligning to TRBD2. The germline CDR1 and CDR2 sequences are GTSNPN and SVGIG (reference sequence). V was clipped by 6 bases and J by 2 bases; unmatched bases: 14. CDR3 length: 17 residues. The CDR3 region has the DNA TGTGCCTGCCTACCTGGACTAGCGGGAACCGCGACCTACGAGCAGTACTTC. This translates into CACLPGLAGTATYEQYF.